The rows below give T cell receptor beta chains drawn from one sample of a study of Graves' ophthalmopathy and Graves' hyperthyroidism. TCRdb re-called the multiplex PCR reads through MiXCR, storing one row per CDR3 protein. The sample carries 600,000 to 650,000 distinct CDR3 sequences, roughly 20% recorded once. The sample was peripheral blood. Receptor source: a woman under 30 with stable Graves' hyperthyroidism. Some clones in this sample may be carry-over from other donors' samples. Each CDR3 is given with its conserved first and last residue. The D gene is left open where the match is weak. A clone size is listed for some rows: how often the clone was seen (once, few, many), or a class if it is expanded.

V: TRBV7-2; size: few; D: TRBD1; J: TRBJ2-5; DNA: TGTGCCAGCAGCGGGACAGGTGGGAAATTAGAGACCCAGTACTTC; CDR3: CASSGTGGKLETQYF
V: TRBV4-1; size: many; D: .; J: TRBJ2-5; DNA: TGCGCCAGCAGCCAAAGGACCAAACTCCAAGAGACCCAGTACTTC; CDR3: CASSQRTKLQETQYF
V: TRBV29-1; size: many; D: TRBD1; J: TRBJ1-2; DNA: TGCAGCGTCACAGGCGGGACAGGGGGATTCTATGGCTACACCTTC; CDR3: CSVTGGTGGFYGYTF
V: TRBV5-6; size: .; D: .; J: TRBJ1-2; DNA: TGTGCCAGCAGCGGCCCGGATGGCTACACCTTC; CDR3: CASSGPDGYTF
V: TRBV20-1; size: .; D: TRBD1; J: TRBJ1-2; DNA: TGCAGTGCGGCATCCACAGGGGTTGTCTATGGCTACACCTTC; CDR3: CSAASTGVVYGYTF
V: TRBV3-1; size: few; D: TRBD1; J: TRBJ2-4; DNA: TGTGCCAGCAGCCAAGGAGTACAGGGGAAAAACATTCAGTACTTC; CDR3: CASSQGVQGKNIQYF
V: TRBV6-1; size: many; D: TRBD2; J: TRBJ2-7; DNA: TGTGCCAGCAGAAACCTAGCGGGAGGGCCTTTGGACGAGCAGTACTTC; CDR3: CASRNLAGGPLDEQYF
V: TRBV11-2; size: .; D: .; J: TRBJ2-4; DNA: TGTGCCAGCACCACCTGGGGGCGCGGAGCCAAAAACATTCAGTACTTC; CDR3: CASTTWGRGAKNIQYF
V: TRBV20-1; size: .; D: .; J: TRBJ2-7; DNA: TGCAGTGCTAGGCCCCTCCGGGACATTCCCACCGAAACAGAGCAGTACTTC; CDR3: CSARPLRDIPTETEQYF
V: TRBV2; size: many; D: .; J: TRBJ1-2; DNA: TGTGCCAGCAGTGAAGTTTACGGGGGCTATGGCTACACCTTC; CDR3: CASSEVYGGYGYTF
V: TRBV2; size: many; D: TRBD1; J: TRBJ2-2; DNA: TGTGCCAGCAATCCCCGGGACAGGGCCCCCGGCACCGGGGAGCTGTTTTTT; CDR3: CASNPRDRAPGTGELFF
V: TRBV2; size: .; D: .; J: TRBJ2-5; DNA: TGTGCCAGCAGTGATAGGAAGGTAGCGAAAGAGACCCAGTACTTC; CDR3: CASSDRKVAKETQYF
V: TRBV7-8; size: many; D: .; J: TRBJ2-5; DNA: TGTGCCAGCAGACTAGACAGGCTATCACCAGAGACCCAGTACTTC; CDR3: CASRLDRLSPETQYF